This entry features one TCR beta chain sequence. The antigen remains undetermined. The data belong to a study of cytomegalovirus exposure and HLA in healthy donors. At the level of the study: Per a later analysis, the 666 first-cohort and about 120 validation repertoires shared one platform.

Whole-study findings and limits: The study designated roughly 150 TCR beta chains cytomegalovirus-associated.

Profiling relied on immunoSEQ multiplex PCR, and the TCRdb table lists in-frame clones only, not all of them. The table shows 45,000 or so clones, with over 85% occurring only once. The ends were cut back, 6 bases at V and 4 bases at J, with 10 bases in the middle. CDR3 length: 11 amino acids. From germline, CDR1 is DFQATT and CDR2 SNEGSKA (reference sequence). The donors were part of the 120-subject validation cohort, which stood apart from the roughly 730-subject first cohort. This chain joins TRBV20-1 and TRBJ2-7, with D maybe TRBD1 (6 bases). Specimen: PBMCs. The TCR originated in a woman younger than 30 in good health and CMV-seronegative. CDR3 nucleotides: TGCAGTGCAATGGACAGTTACGAGCAGTACTTC. It is translated as CSAMDSYEQYF.